Listed here are 9 T cell receptor beta chains from one sample, sequenced in a study of cytomegalovirus exposure and HLA in healthy donors. PCR primers comprised 60 Vbeta and 13 Jbeta primers. Method: immunoSEQ multiplex PCR; TCRdb's copy keeps in-frame clones and lacks some. Of over 150,000 clones listed, 70% to 90% were seen once; the top ten hold about 2.4%. Source material: PBMCs. The receptors come from a man aged 30-40 years in good health and CMV-seropositive.

Only a few counts were recorded for this clone. This chain uses TRBV15 with TRBJ1-1, with D unresolved. The CDR3 is 14 amino acids. CDR1 LNHNV and CDR2 YYDKDF come from the germline V gene (reference sequence). The ends were cut back, 4 bases at V and 0 bases at J, with 9 bases in the middle. The CDR3 reads CATSTGLLNTEAFF. The CDR3, as DNA: TGTGCCACCAGCACCGGACTGTTGAACACTGAAGCTTTCTTT.

This clone has only one observation. The J gene is TRBJ2-7, the V gene TRBV4-3, with 9 bases lining up with TRBD1. Per germline, CDR1 LGHNA and CDR2 YSLEER. With 4 bases clipped from V and 3 bases from J, the junction kept 4 bases outside the gene matches. There are 14 residues in the CDR3. The CDR3 loop is CASSPGQGFYEQYF. CDR3 DNA sequence: TGCGCCAGCAGCCCAGGACAGGGGTTCTACGAGCAGTACTTC.

This clone was found once. This chain links TRBV5-1 with TRBJ1-2; D may be TRBD1 (6 bases). The V gene's germline CDR1 is SGHRS and CDR2 YFSETQ. V was clipped by 7 bases and J by 4 bases, with 20 bases between them. This CDR3 region has 15 residues. This CDR3 is CASRPQGTRGYGYTF. CDR3 sequence (DNA): TGCGCCAGCCGCCCCCAGGGGACGAGGGGCTATGGCTACACCTTC.

The V and J genes are TRBV5-8 and TRBJ2-7, with D possibly TRBD1 on 5 matching bases. Judging by the DNA end, TRBJ2-5 fits better; the J call may be wrong. CDR1 and CDR2 from the germline V gene are SGHTS and YDEGEE. The CDR3 spans 12 residues. The CDR3 region has the DNA TGTGCCAGCAGCCCCAGACAGGAGACCCAGTACTTC. It translates to CASSPRQETQYF.

CDR3 nucleotide sequence: TGTGCCACCAGGCTAGCGGGAGGGAGGGATGAGCAGTTCTTC. Translation: CATRLAGGRDEQFF. The chain is built from TRBV15 and TRBJ2-1; 12 nucleotides align to TRBD2. Unmatched junction bases numbered 5, after V lost 6 bases and J lost 8 bases. Germline CDR1 is LNHNV and CDR2 is YYDKDF (reference sequence). This CDR3 comprises 14 residues.

The chain couples TRBV30 to TRBJ1-1; D is unresolved. The CDR3 loop spans 14 amino acids. The V end was cut by 0 bases, the J end by 1 base, with 9 bases between. The germline V gene encodes CDR1 GTSNPN and CDR2 SVGIG (reference sequence). Here the CDR3 reads CAWSVGSSNTEAFF. The CDR3 DNA sequence: TGTGCCTGGAGTGTGGGCAGCTCGAACACTGAAGCTTTCTTT.

The genes are TRBV18 and TRBJ2-1, with a tentative D call TRBD2 (6 bases). The ends were cut back, 4 bases at V and 7 bases at J, with 8 bases in the middle. The germline V gene encodes CDR1 KGHSH and CDR2 LQKENI. The CDR3 is made up of 12 amino acids. In nucleotides, the CDR3 is TGTGCCAGCTCACGAAGCGGGAATGAGCAGTTCTTC. Protein sequence: CASSRSGNEQFF.

The chain links TRBV9 to TRBJ1-3; 7 bases align to TRBD1. V lost 3 bases to trimming and J lost 2 bases; unmatched junction nucleotides: 2. Per germline, CDR1 SGDLS and CDR2 YYNGEE. This CDR3 contains 14 residues. CDR3 in DNA: TGTGCCAGCAGCGATGGGACAGCTGGAAACACCATATATTTT. Protein: CASSDGTAGNTIYF.

This clone was detected only a few times. The chain employs TRBV5-6 and TRBJ1-2; D not resolved. Trimming pared 2 bases from V and 5 bases from J, leaving 13 bases between. The length of the CDR3 is 14 residues. Germline CDR1 reads SGHDT; CDR2 reads YYEEEE. The CDR3 DNA follows: TGTGCCAGCAGCTTCCGCGGAGAGACTTATGGCTACACCTTC. This gives the protein CASSFRGETYGYTF.